This T cell receptor (beta chain) was sequenced for a study of vaccination effects on CD4 cells after COVID-19 (dated by TCRdb to between 2022 and 2023). Background for the entire study: After vaccination, three convalescent patients were sampled both early (day +14) and late (day +241, +227, +161 respectively). Post-vaccine samples across the study were collected a median of 72 days after the second dose, with a range of 14 to 241. SARS-CoV-2 spike-specific CD4+ TCR repertoires from before and after mRNA vaccination were compared in COVID-19 convalescent patients and in infection-naive vaccine recipients. The full study included ten to eleven COVID-19 convalescent patients and several SARS-CoV-2-naive healthy vaccine recipients. The Oncomine TCR Beta short-read assay on an Illumina iSeq 100 was used to sequence cultures from other donors in the study.

This clone was counted once. Its specific antigen is unknown. Base qualities are not provided; no much larger clone lies one nucleotide away. In the ViraFEST assay, PBMC were stimulated with viral peptide pools, and antigen-specific CD4+ T cell clonotypes were then identified by expansion using TCR sequencing. After about 9 days of culture, CD4+ T cells were isolated with the EasySep CD4+ T cell isolation kit. PCR-confirmed SARS-CoV-2 infection had occurred in convalescent patients between March and December 2020, before the Alpha, Beta and Delta variants emerged in the United States. Two doses of either the BNT162b2 or the mRNA-1273 mRNA SARS-CoV-2 vaccine were administered to participants. Each well held 2 million to 2.5 million PBMC cultured in IMDM containing about 5.4% human AB serum, roughly 9.6 IU/ml IL-2 and gentamicin, along with approximately 10 ug/ml peptides. On days 3 and 7, half of the culture medium was replaced with fresh IL-2-containing medium. Each peptide stimulation condition was cultured in triplicate wells unless otherwise noted. Using Ficoll-Paque Plus gradient centrifugation, PBMC were separated from whole blood and then either used fresh or cryopreserved at -140C. Overlapping peptide pools spanned the spike proteins of SARS-CoV-2 and the common cold coronaviruses HCoV-NL63, HCoV-OC43 and HCoV-229E. The QIAamp micro DNA kit was used to extract genomic DNA from the cultured CD4+ T cells.

The protocol used for the library was the immunoSEQ multiplex PCR assay. DNA from the CD4+ T cells that had been cultured and isolated underwent TCR beta CDR3 sequencing. The original methods were these. The analysis removed non-productive TCR sequences, trimmed reads to the CDR3 region, and retained only CDR3s that were 7 or more amino acids long. Antigen-specific clonotypes were identified using the MANAFEST web app by comparison of expansion in peptide wells against reference cultures. To count as positive, a clone had to show expansion at FDR<0.05 compared with the reference and with all other wells, an odds ratio above 5, and a frequency above 0.1% in two replicate wells. A clonotype was called cross-reactive if it was significantly expanded both in SARS-CoV-2 spike wells and in at least one common cold coronavirus spike condition. CDR3 similarity was assessed by Levenshtein distance using the stringdist R package, and unrooted trees were constructed with ape in R 3.6.1. This immuneACCESS table, as held by TCRdb, lists in-frame sequences with V and J called but not all clones. Of the missing ones, under half trace to an unresolved V gene in checked studies; the others have no known cause. V, J and clone size derive from that table, while D and trimming were established from the DNA sequence. The sample contains more than 12,000 clones, about 74% of them found a single time. The top ten constitute roughly 25% of the sample.

The investigation overall reported the following: Among convalescent patients, the spike-reactive repertoire after vaccination was made up mainly of new vaccine-induced clones that were largely distinct from the clones induced by infection. Clones induced by infection and clones induced by vaccination both contracted markedly at late timepoints after vaccination, which fits with T cell responses waning over time. The study was limited by a small number of convalescent patients, and early post-infection timepoints were lacking.

The V end gives up 10 bases and the J end 4 bases, leaving 11 bases in the junction not matched to a gene. From cysteine to phenylalanine, the CDR3 is 16 amino acids long. Just CDR3 DNA is preserved here, 48 bases in frame from base 1. Looking up the germline V gene yields CDR1 SGHAT and CDR2 FQNNGV. In this chain, TRBV11-2 is recombined with TRBJ2-3; the central 13 bases match TRBD2. The receptor was derived from a human donor who had a prior SARS-CoV-2 infection. The specimen was CD4+ T cells from PBMCs cultured with HCoV-NL63 spike peptides, collected after COVID-19 vaccination. The cell subset or site label here, explained by the study, means: HCoV-NL63 spike overlapping peptide pool stimulation. The CDR3 sequence is CATQGLAGWFADTQYF. The nucleotides are TGTGCCACCCAGGGACTAGCGGGATGGTTTGCAGATACGCAGTATTTT.